Shown below are 30 T cell receptor beta chains from a single sample sequenced in a study of tumor-infiltrating lymphocytes in primary liver carcinoma (dated by TCRdb to the late 2010s). Blood RNA was extracted from unsorted whole blood using TRIzol reagent, and germline DNA was obtained with the DNeasy Blood & Tissue kit. Sequenced using an Illumina HiSeq 2500. TCRbeta-specific cDNA was reverse-transcribed from roughly 500 ng total RNA using a constant-region primer and ProtoScript II reverse transcriptase. TCRbeta libraries were built with three nested multiplex PCR rounds, a slightly modified ARM-PCR procedure. Each of the first two PCR rounds ran for around 10 cycles using multiplex TRBV1-TRBV30 forward primers together with a Cbeta reverse primer. TCRdb ran its own pipeline on the public reads, namely fastp trimming at Q25 and MiXCR clone calling, and kept in-frame beta chains. For every CDR3 protein sequence, its rows merge into one entry that carries the most common genes and DNA. The sample table records around 330,000 distinct CDR3 sequences; approximately 65% of these occur just once. The top ten constitute roughly 9% of the sample.

The sequenced sample was peripheral blood. The receptors stem from a man aged 35 to 55 with primary liver carcinoma and hepatitis B virus infection.

The V and J genes are TRBV20-1 and TRBJ1-2; weak D call: TRBD1 (5 bases). The length of the CDR3 is 15 residues. The V gene lost 3 bases and the J gene lost 4 bases, with 18 bases spanning the gap. Per germline, CDR1 DFQATT and CDR2 SNEGSKA (reference sequence). CDR3 protein: CSASIREGAAYGYTF. CDR3 nucleotides: TGCAGTGCTAGTATCCGCGAAGGGGCAGCCTATGGCTACACCTTC.

This chain joins TRBV29-1 and TRBJ2-1; 7 bases line up with TRBD1. This CDR3 contains 13 residues. Per germline, CDR1 SQVTM and CDR2 ANQGSEA. CDR3 residues: CRVVRPGQDEQFF. The DNA for the CDR3 is TGCAGAGTCGTGCGCCCTGGACAGGACGAGCAGTTCTTC.

This clonotype came up a few times. The rearrangement joins TRBV11-2 to TRBJ2-2; tentatively, D is TRBD1 (6 bases). Trimming stripped 5 bases from V and 3 bases from J, with 16 bases between. CDR3 length equals 16 residues. Germline-derived CDR1 and CDR2 are SGHAT and FQNNGV. CDR3 in DNA: TGTGCCAGCAGCCGCAGATGGGACAAATACACCGGGGAGCTGTTTTTT. This translates into CASSRRWDKYTGELFF.

Remarks on this clonotype: An end of the junction does not agree with germline; a read error may underlie this. V is TRBV10-3 and J is TRBJ2-5; 7 bases are a match to TRBD2. Per the germline V gene, CDR1 is ENHRY and CDR2 is SYGVKD. The CDR3 is made up of 13 amino acids. The CDR3 nucleotides are TGTGCCCCTCAGCGGGGCCTCCAAGAGACCCAGTATTTC. Protein sequence: CAPQRGLQETQYF.

This clonotype occurred a few times. The CDR3 nucleotides are TGTGCCATCAGTCAAGAATTCCAAGAGACCCAGTACTTC. Translation: CAISQEFQETQYF. The V call is TRBV10-3, the J call TRBJ2-5; D ambiguous. CDR3 length equals 13 residues. V lost 5 bases to trimming and J lost 1 base, with 8 bases between them. CDR1 is ENHRY and CDR2 is SYGVKD in the germline V gene.

This clonotype was seen only a few times. Germline is not matched at one junction end, which may reflect a read error. CDR3 residues: CSSSQDQGLASYVQYF. The CDR3 nucleotides read TGTTCCAGCAGCCAAGATCAGGGACTAGCGAGCTACGTGCAGTACTTC. The rearrangement links TRBV4-2 to TRBJ2-7; 10 bases map to TRBD2. Germline loops: CDR1 LGHNA, CDR2 YNFKEQ. The CDR3 is 16 residues long.

This clonotype was observed a handful of times. This sequence joins TRBV28 and TRBJ1-2; TRBD1 matches 7 bases. In germline, CDR1 is MDHEN, CDR2 SYDVKM. Trimming cost V 6 bases and J 4 bases; bases outside gene matches: 5. The CDR3 has 13 amino acids. DNA for the CDR3: TGTGCCAGCAGGGGGACAGACGTCTATGGCTACACCTTC. Translating gives CASRGTDVYGYTF.

The chain links TRBV6-6 to TRBJ2-5; 11 nucleotides line up with TRBD1. J gave up 5 bases and V 2 bases, and 4 bases lay outside the gene matches. Germline V gene data show CDR1 as MNHNY and CDR2 as SVGAGI (reference sequence). The CDR3 has 15 amino acids. The CDR3 coding sequence is TGTGCCAGCAGTTACAAGGGACAGGGGGTTGAGACCCAGTACTTC. Residues: CASSYKGQGVETQYF.

Points on this clonotype: This may be a read error: a much more frequent sequence differs by one nucleotide. Likely a read error: the CDR3 ends without its conserved phenylalanine or tryptophan. This CDR3 reads CASRDLRPYEQYL. CDR3 in DNA: TGTGCCAGTCGGGACTTACGACCCTACGAGCAGTACCTC. The chain is built from TRBV6-2 or TRBV6-3 and TRBJ2-7, with D tentatively TRBD2 (6 bases). CDR3 size: 13 residues. Germline CDR1 is MNHEY and CDR2 is SVGEGT. V lost 9 bases to trimming and J lost 2 bases, with 14 bases between them.

Worth noting for this clonotype: An end of the junction does not agree with germline; a read error may underlie this. The rearrangement uses TRBV11-2 and TRBJ2-3; either TRBD1 or TRBD2 may supply D (5 bases each). CDR1 and CDR2 from the germline V gene are SGHAT and FQNNGV. This CDR3 has 14 residues. CDR3 in DNA: TGTGTCAGCGGCTTAAATTCAGGGCGGTATACGCAGTATTTT. It is translated as CVSGLNSGRYTQYF.

Regarding this clonotype: This likely comes from a read error, as the CDR3 has no conserved phenylalanine or tryptophan at its end. J is TRBJ2-1 and V is TRBV6-1, with 11 bases lining up with TRBD2. Germline CDR1 reads MNHNS; CDR2 reads SASEGT. The CDR3 is made up of 18 amino acids. This chain's CDR3 is CANSEAPTSGTSYNEQFL. The CDR3 nucleotides are TGTGCCAACAGTGAAGCCCCGACTAGCGGGACCTCCTACAATGAGCAGTTCTTA.

Turning to this clonotype: Without the conserved terminal phenylalanine or tryptophan, this CDR3 likely stems from a read error. The chain uses TRBV11-1 and TRBJ2-7; D possibly uses TRBD1 or TRBD2 (5 bases each). The CDR3 sequence is 12 residues long. Germline values: CDR1 SGHAT, CDR2 FQDESV (reference sequence). CDR3 nucleotide sequence: TGTGACAGCGGCCCAGACAGCTACGAGCAGTACTTA. It is translated as CDSGPDSYEQYL.

This chain connects TRBV11-2 to TRBJ2-7; D unresolved. CDR1 SGHAT and CDR2 FQNNGV come from the germline V gene. This CDR3 comprises 14 residues. V lost 2 bases to trimming and J lost 2 bases, with 10 bases between them. In DNA form, the CDR3 reads TGTGCCAGCAGCTTACTTGCAGGAACCTACGAGCAGTACTTC. This sequence encodes CASSLLAGTYEQYF.

A remark on this clonotype: A much larger clone lies one base from this, so it may be a read error. The V and J genes are TRBV4-1 and TRBJ2-2; the D gene is possibly TRBD2 (5 bases). CDR3 length: 14 amino acids. Germline V gene sequence: CDR1 MGHRA, CDR2 YSYEKL. CDR3 residues: CVSSLRENTGELFF. The CDR3 DNA reads as TGCGTCAGCAGCCTCCGGGAGAACACCGGGGAGCTGTTTTTT.

Only one count was recorded for this clonotype. A much larger clone lies one base from this, so it may be a read error. This chain uses TRBV12-3 or TRBV12-4 with TRBJ2-1; 7 bases fit TRBD1. The CDR3 spans 14 residues. The V gene end was trimmed by 9 bases and the J gene end by 5 bases; junction bases not matched to a gene: 10. CDR3 DNA sequence: TGTGCCAGGAGCCTACCACAGGGGAACAATGAGCAGTTCTTC. Residues: CARSLPQGNNEQFF.

Notes on this clonotype: Without the conserved terminal phenylalanine or tryptophan, this CDR3 likely stems from a read error. The V and J genes are TRBV12-3 or TRBV12-4 and TRBJ2-7; D is possibly TRBD2 (6 bases). The CDR3 sequence is 15 residues long. CDR3 sequence reads: CVSSLGLARSYEQYL. CDR3 in DNA: TGTGTCAGCAGTTTAGGCCTAGCGCGATCCTACGAGCAGTACCTC.

Comment on this clonotype: This CDR3 is missing its conserved last phenylalanine or tryptophan, likely due to a read error. The gene calls are TRBV29-1 and TRBJ2-2; 7 nucleotides align to TRBD1. Germline lookup yields CDR1 SQVTM and CDR2 ANQGSEA. The CDR3 totals 14 residues. The CDR3 DNA sequence: TGTAGCGCCCGACAGGGCCCTAACACCGGGGAGCTGTTTTCT. Its protein is CSARQGPNTGELFS.

This clonotype has a handful of counts. The chain has TRBV6-5 and TRBJ2-3; 14 bases agree with TRBD2. The germline V gene has CDR1 MNHEY and CDR2 SVGAGI. V lost 6 bases, J lost 6 bases, and 5 bases stayed unmatched. The CDR3 loop spans 15 amino acids. In DNA form, the CDR3 reads TGTGCCAGCAGAGGACTAGCGGGAGGAGCGGATACGCAGTATTTT. Its translation: CASRGLAGGADTQYF.

This clonotype was counted at least ten times. CDR3 sequence reads: CASSSFRTSEYEQYF. The DNA of the CDR3 is TGTGCCAGCAGTTCCTTTCGGACTAGCGAATACGAGCAGTACTTC. This chain links TRBV6-6 with TRBJ2-7, with 9 bases matching TRBD2. Trimming at V came to 4 bases and at J to 4 bases, leaving 8 bases not matched to a gene. Germline-derived CDR1 and CDR2 are MNHNY and SVGAGI (reference sequence). The CDR3 loop spans 15 amino acids.

In the case of this clonotype: One junction end disagrees with the germline gene, perhaps due to a read error. V usage is TRBV6-5 and J usage is TRBJ2-2; possible D gene TRBD2, 5 bases. CDR3 length equals 15 residues. From germline, CDR1 is MNHEY and CDR2 SVGAGI. CDR3 in amino acids: CASSYFASNTGELFF. CDR3 nucleotides: TGTGCGAGCAGTTACTTTGCTAGCAATACCGGGGAGCTGTTTTTT.

The chain carries TRBV28 and TRBJ1-1; a weak D match, TRBD1 (5 bases). The CDR3 sequence is 12 residues long. With 9 bases removed from V and 10 bases from J, the gap between germline ends came to 18 bases. The germline gives CDR1 MDHEN, CDR2 SYDVKM. Here the CDR3 reads CASRGPREGAFF. The CDR3, as DNA: TGTGCCAGTAGGGGACCCCGGGAGGGAGCTTTCTTT.

To note about this clonotype: One end of the junction does not line up with germline, which may come from a read error. This rearrangement joins TRBV11-2 to TRBJ2-1; maybe TRBD2 (5 bases). CDR3 length: 15 amino acids. Germline CDR1 reads SGHAT; CDR2 reads FQNNGV. CDR3 residues: CASTREDNSYDEQFF. In DNA, the CDR3 is TGTGCCAGCACCCGGGAAGACAACTCCTACGATGAGCAGTTCTTC.

This clonotype was counted only a few times. A junction end diverges from the germline sequence, so it may reflect a read error. The chain combines TRBV11-2 with TRBJ2-7; no definite D call. The length of the CDR3 is 13 residues. CDR1 is SGHAT and CDR2 is FQNNGV in the germline V gene. The CDR3 is CTSSRWNSYEQYF. In nucleotides, the CDR3 is TGTACCAGCAGCCGTTGGAATTCCTACGAGCAGTACTTC.

V is TRBV4-3 and J is TRBJ2-3; D is uncertain. The CDR3 contains 16 residues. Germline lookup yields CDR1 LGHNA and CDR2 YSLEER. V was clipped by 3 bases and J by 0 bases, with 13 bases between them. The CDR3 spells CASSQRLSHSTDTQYF. The CDR3 bases are TGCGCCAGCAGCCAGCGGCTGTCCCATAGCACAGATACGCAGTATTTT.

This chain connects TRBV28 to TRBJ2-2, with D possibly matching TRBD2 (6 bases). Germline assignment: CDR1 MDHEN and CDR2 SYDVKM. V dropped 8 bases and J dropped 5 bases, with 18 bases sitting between them. CDR3 length: 15 residues. Here the CDR3 DNA reads TGTGCCAGCGTCCGAGCGACTAGGTGGACCGGGGAGCTGTTTTTT. Translating gives CASVRATRWTGELFF.

This clonotype was counted once. The junction and the germline gene differ at one end; a read error may be behind it. The rearrangement joins TRBV11-1 to TRBJ2-7; 9 bases are a match to TRBD1. The CDR3 covers 15 residues. CDR1 is SGHAT and CDR2 is FQDESV in the germline V gene (reference sequence). In DNA form, the CDR3 reads TGTGCCCGCAGCTTAGCGGTGACAGGGGGTGAAGAGCAGTACTTC. Translated: CARSLAVTGGEEQYF.

This clonotype was seen only once. This chain links TRBV11-2 with TRBJ2-1, with a possible D match to TRBD2 (5 bases). V was trimmed by 3 bases and J by 0 bases, leaving 9 bases between them. From germline, CDR1 is SGHAT and CDR2 FQNNGV. The CDR3 spans 15 residues. The CDR3 loop is CASSFGRGSYNEQFF. In DNA, the CDR3 is TGTGCCAGCAGCTTCGGACGGGGCTCCTACAATGAGCAGTTCTTC.

This clonotype was detected a few times. This rearrangement joins TRBV6-2 or TRBV6-3 to TRBJ2-3; no clear D gene. With 6 bases removed from V and 5 bases from J, the gap between germline ends came to 15 bases. CDR3 length: 14 amino acids. The germline V gene has CDR1 MNHEY and CDR2 SVGEGT. The CDR3, as DNA: TGTGCCAGCAGGCTGGCCCCCCTACTAGATACGCAGTATTTT. Residues: CASRLAPLLDTQYF.

Remarks on this clonotype: A read error may explain this, as a much larger clone is one base away. The rearrangement links TRBV4-2 to TRBJ1-2; D possibly corresponds to TRBD1 (6 bases). The CDR3 consists of 17 residues. V lost 0 bases, J lost 9 bases, and 23 bases lay in between. Germline CDR1 and CDR2: LGHNA and YNFKEQ. The CDR3 DNA reads as TGTGCCAGCAGCCAAGATCAGCAGGGGCTCTATTTTGGAAGCTACACCTTC. It yields the protein CASSQDQQGLYFGSYTF.

The table lists this clonotype with many counts. The chain carries TRBV12-3 or TRBV12-4 and TRBJ2-1, with 7 bases identical to TRBD1. This CDR3 comprises 15 residues. V shed 3 bases and J 2 bases; nucleotides not matched to a gene: 4. The DNA for the CDR3 is TGTGCCAGCAGTTTGAGACAGGGCACCTACAATGAGCAGTTCTTC. The encoded protein is CASSLRQGTYNEQFF.